These T cell receptor beta chains were read from a single sample in a study of spatial heterogeneity in lung cancer. TCRdb re-called the 5' RACE reads through MiXCR, storing one row per CDR3 protein. The data show 55,000 to 75,000 distinct CDR3 sequences, 7% to 10% seen once. Sequenced here: PBMCs, sampled at surgery. The receptors originated from a female donor with early-stage non-small cell lung cancer. Both conserved end residues are part of each CDR3. A D gene is named only where the DNA matches it firmly. Expanded clones get a size class; other rows say once, few or many, or leave the size out.

TRBJ2-5	NA	TRBV10-3	NA	TGTGCCATCCAGCCGGGGCTCGGAGAGACCCAGTACTTC	CAIQPGLGETQYF
TRBJ1-5	many	TRBV12-3/TRBV12-4	TRBD1	TGTGCCAGCAGTTCTGGGACAGGGAGGAGCAATCAGCCCCAGCATTTT	CASSSGTGRSNQPQHF
TRBJ1-2	NA	TRBV5-6	NA	TGTGCCAGCAGCTGGATGGACTCCCGAGTTTACTATGGCTACACCTTC	CASSWMDSRVYYGYTF
TRBJ1-1	many	TRBV6-2/TRBV6-3	TRBD1	TGTGCCAGCAGAGGGACAGGGGGCTCTTACACTGAAGCTTTCTTT	CASRGTGGSYTEAFF
TRBJ2-7	few	TRBV28	TRBD1	TGTGCCAGCAGTCCTCACAGGGGGCTATACTACGAGCAGTACTTC	CASSPHRGLYYEQYF
TRBJ2-2	few	TRBV6-1	TRBD2	TGTGCCAGCACAAGTCTAGCGGGAGGGAACACCGGGGAGCTGTTTTTT	CASTSLAGGNTGELFF
TRBJ2-1	many	TRBV5-5	TRBD1	TGTGCCAGCAGCTTAAATGGACAGGTAGTCTCCTACAATGAGCAGTTCTTC	CASSLNGQVVSYNEQFF
TRBJ1-4	NA	TRBV14	NA	TGTGCCAGCAGCCAAGTCATCCCTTCGGGGAATGAAAAACTGTTTTTT	CASSQVIPSGNEKLFF
TRBJ1-2	many	TRBV12-3/TRBV12-4	NA	TGTGCCAGCAGTTTGTCGGGATACTATGGCTACACCTTC	CASSLSGYYGYTF
TRBJ1-1	few	TRBV4-1	TRBD1	TGCGCCAGCAGCCAAGATGGTAACAGGGGCACTGAAGCTTTCTTT	CASSQDGNRGTEAFF
TRBJ1-2	many	TRBV28	TRBD1	TGTGCCAGCACCCTCGACAGGGGTCATGGCTACACCTTC	CASTLDRGHGYTF
TRBJ2-4	NA	TRBV6-5	NA	TGTGCCAGCAGTTACGGGGGGGCCTTAGCCAAAAACATTCAGTACTTC	CASSYGGALAKNIQYF
TRBJ2-5	many	TRBV7-2	TRBD2	TGTGCCAGCAGCTTCCCGGCGGGAGGAACGGAGACCCAGTACTTC	CASSFPAGGTETQYF
TRBJ1-6	many	TRBV6-2/TRBV6-3	NA	TGTGCCAGCAGAAAGCAGCAAAGCTCCTATAATTCACCCCTCCACTTT	CASRKQQSSYNSPLHF
TRBJ1-5	many	TRBV27	NA	TGTGCCAGCAGTTTACGTCTCGATCAGCCCCAGCATTTT	CASSLRLDQPQHF
TRBJ1-6	NA	TRBV3-1	TRBD1	TGTGCCAGCAGCCAAGATTTGGCGACAGGGACTTCACCCCTCCACTTT	CASSQDLATGTSPLHF
TRBJ2-1	few	TRBV13	TRBD1	TGTGCCAGCAGCTTACGCCAGGGGGTTTACAATGAGCAGTTCTTC	CASSLRQGVYNEQFF
TRBJ2-5	few	TRBV30	TRBD1	TGTGCCTGGAGCGACGACAGGGCCAAAGAGACCCAGTACTTC	CAWSDDRAKETQYF
TRBJ1-5	few	TRBV5-1	TRBD1	TGCGCCAGCAGCTTAGGACAGGGAACGAGCAATCAGCCCCAGCATTTT	CASSLGQGTSNQPQHF
TRBJ2-2	NA	TRBV6-6	NA	TGTGCCAGCAGTTACCCCGACAGGTTGTACACCGGGGAGCTGTTTTTT	CASSYPDRLYTGELFF
TRBJ1-2	few	TRBV28	NA	TGTGCCAGCAGTTTGGGCCAGTCTGGGGGCTACACCTTC	CASSLGQSGGYTF
TRBJ2-6	NA	TRBV13	TRBD1	TGTGCCAGCAGCTCGTCTGACAGGGACGGCGTCCTGACTTTC	CASSSSDRDGVLTF
TRBJ1-5	NA	TRBV7-9	NA	TGTGCCAGCAGCTCCCAGGGGCCCCTTAATCAGCCCCAGCATTTT	CASSSQGPLNQPQHF
TRBJ2-3	few	TRBV20-1	TRBD2	TGCAGTGCTAGCAGGGCTAGCGGGAGGGTAATTGGAACAGATACGCAGTATTTT	CSASRASGRVIGTDTQYF
TRBJ2-3	many	TRBV4-1	NA	TGCGCCATCCGAGGGGATACGCAGTATTTT	CAIRGDTQYF
TRBJ2-1	many	TRBV5-5	NA	TGTGCCAGCAGCGACCTCCTAGCTCAACTTCAGTTCTTC	CASSDLLAQLQFF